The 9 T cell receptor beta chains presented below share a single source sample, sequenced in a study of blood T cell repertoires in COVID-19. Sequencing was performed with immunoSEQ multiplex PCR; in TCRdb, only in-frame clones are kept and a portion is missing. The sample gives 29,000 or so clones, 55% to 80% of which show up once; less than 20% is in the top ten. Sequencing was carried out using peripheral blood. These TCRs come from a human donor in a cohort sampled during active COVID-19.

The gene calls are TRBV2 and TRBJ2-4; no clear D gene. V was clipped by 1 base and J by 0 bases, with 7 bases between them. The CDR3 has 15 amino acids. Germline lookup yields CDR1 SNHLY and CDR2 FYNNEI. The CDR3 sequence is CASSEVGLAKNIQYF. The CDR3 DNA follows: TGTGCCAGCAGTGAAGTGGGCCTAGCCAAAAACATTCAGTACTTC.

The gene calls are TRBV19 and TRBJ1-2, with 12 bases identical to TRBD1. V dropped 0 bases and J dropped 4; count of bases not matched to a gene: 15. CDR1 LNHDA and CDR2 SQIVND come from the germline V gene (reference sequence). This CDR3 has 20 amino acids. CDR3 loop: CASSIDLAPGQGALGYGYTF. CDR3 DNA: TGTGCCAGTAGTATAGACCTTGCCCCGGGACAGGGGGCCCTAGGCTATGGCTACACCTTC.

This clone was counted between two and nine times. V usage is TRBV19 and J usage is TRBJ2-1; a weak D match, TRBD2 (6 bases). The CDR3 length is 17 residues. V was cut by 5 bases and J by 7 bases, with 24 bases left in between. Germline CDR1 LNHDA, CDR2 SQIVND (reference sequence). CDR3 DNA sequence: TGTGCCAGTAGTGTCCATAGATCGGGCCTCGGGGGTAATGAGCAGTTCTTC. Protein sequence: CASSVHRSGLGGNEQFF.

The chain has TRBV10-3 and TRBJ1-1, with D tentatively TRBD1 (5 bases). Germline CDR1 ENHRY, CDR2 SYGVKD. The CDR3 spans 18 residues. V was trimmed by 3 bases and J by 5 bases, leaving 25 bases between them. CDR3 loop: CAISDIQGFQVVWTEAFF. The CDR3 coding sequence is TGTGCCATCAGTGACATCCAGGGTTTCCAAGTAGTTTGGACTGAAGCTTTCTTT.

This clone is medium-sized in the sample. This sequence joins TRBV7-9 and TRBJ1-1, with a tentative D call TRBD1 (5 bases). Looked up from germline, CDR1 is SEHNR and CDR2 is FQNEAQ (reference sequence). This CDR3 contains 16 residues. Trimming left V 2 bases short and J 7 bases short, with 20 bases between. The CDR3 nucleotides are TGTGCCAGCAGCTTAAGGATTGAGGTGGGGGGAAATGAAGCTTTCTTT. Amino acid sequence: CASSLRIEVGGNEAFF.

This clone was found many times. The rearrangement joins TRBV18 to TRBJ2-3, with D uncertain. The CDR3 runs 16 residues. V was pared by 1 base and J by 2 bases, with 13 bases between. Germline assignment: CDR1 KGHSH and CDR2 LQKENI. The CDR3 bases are TGTGCCAGCTCACCACGAACAGTCCCTTTCACAGATACGCAGTATTTT. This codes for CASSPRTVPFTDTQYF.

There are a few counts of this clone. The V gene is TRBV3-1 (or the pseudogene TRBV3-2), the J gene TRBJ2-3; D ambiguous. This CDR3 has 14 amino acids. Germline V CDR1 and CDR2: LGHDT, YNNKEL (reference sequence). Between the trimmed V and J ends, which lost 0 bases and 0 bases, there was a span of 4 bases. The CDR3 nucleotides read TGTGCCAGCAGCCAAGACCTCAGCACAGATACGCAGTATTTT. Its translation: CASSQDLSTDTQYF.

Here the CDR3 reads CATSDRRLRTSGRDNEQFF. DNA of the CDR3: TGTGCCACCAGTGACCGACGCCTCCGGACTAGCGGGAGAGACAATGAGCAGTTCTTC. The chain combines TRBV24-1 with TRBJ2-1; 13 bases line up with TRBD2. Germline CDR1 and CDR2: KGHDR and SFDVKD. The CDR3 runs to 19 residues. V dropped 4 bases and J dropped 5; count of bases not matched to a gene: 13.

DNA for the CDR3: TGTGCCAGCAGCTTAGTAGGGGAAGAGACCCAGTACTTC. Its protein is CASSLVGEETQYF. V is TRBV11-2 and J is TRBJ2-5, with D maybe TRBD1 (5 bases). This CDR3 has 13 residues. V lost 1 base to trimming and J lost 3 bases, with 6 bases between them. CDR1 and CDR2 (germline): SGHAT, FQNNGV.